The 27 T cell receptor beta chains below were found in one sample sequenced in a study of blood T cell repertoires in COVID-19. Sequenced by immunoSEQ multiplex PCR; TCRdb stores in-frame clones only, minus some. The top ten hold 2% to 2.5% of the sample, which has 250,000 to 300,000 clones, roughly 90% seen once. Sequencing input: peripheral blood. The receptor set was obtained from a man in his forties or fifties with acute or convalescent COVID-19.

The V gene is TRBV7-3, the J gene TRBJ2-3; D perhaps matches TRBD2 (6 bases). The CDR3 spans 15 residues. V dropped 3 bases and J dropped 2 bases, with 12 bases sitting between them. CDR1 is SGHTA, CDR2 FQGTGA, per germline. The CDR3 sequence: CASSFSGTPTDTQYF. In DNA, the CDR3 is TGTGCCAGCAGCTTCTCCGGGACTCCCACAGATACGCAGTATTTT. Drawing the rest from reference TRBV7-3 and TRBJ2-3, the complete variable domain is GAGVSQTPSNKVTEKGKYVELRCDPISGHTALYWYRQSLGQGPEFLIYFQGTGAADDSGLPNDRFFAVRPEGSVSTLKIQRTERGDSAVYLCASSFSGTPTDTQYFGPGTRLTVL.

This chain links TRBV24-1 with TRBJ2-2; TRBD1 matches at 7 bases. The V segment lost 7 bases and the J segment 6 bases; nucleotides outside the gene matches: 10. Germline V lookup: CDR1 KGHDR, CDR2 SFDVKD. The CDR3 contains 15 residues. DNA of the CDR3: TGTGCCACCAGCCAAAACAGGGGTCGGGCCGGGGAGCTGTTTTTT. Translated: CATSQNRGRAGELFF.

The gene calls are TRBV19 and TRBJ2-6; the D is unclear. Trimming stripped 5 bases from V and 0 bases from J, with 5 bases between. Per germline, CDR1 LNHDA and CDR2 SQIVND (reference sequence). The CDR3 length is 14 residues. The CDR3 bases are TGTGCCAGTAGTTTATACTCTGGGGCCAACGTCCTGACTTTC. Its translation: CASSLYSGANVLTF.

The chain is built from TRBV7-2 and TRBJ1-2, with 8 bases aligning to TRBD1. After removal of 1 base from V and 3 bases from J, the junction contained 1 base not matched to a gene. Germline values: CDR1 SGHTA, CDR2 FQGNSA. There are 14 residues in the CDR3. The CDR3 region has the DNA TGTGCCAGCAGCTTAGACAGGGGGGACTATGGCTACACCTTC. It translates to CASSLDRGDYGYTF.

This clone was seen a single time. The chain employs TRBV5-4 and TRBJ2-1, with D possibly TRBD1 on 5 matching bases. The V end lost 1 base, the J end lost 3 bases, and 17 bases lay between the germline ends. Germline V gives CDR1 SGHNT, CDR2 YYREEE (reference sequence). This CDR3 region has 17 residues. The CDR3 loop reads CASSLTYGQRDYNEQFF. CDR3 bases: TGTGCCAGCAGCTTGACCTATGGACAAAGAGACTACAATGAGCAGTTCTTC.

This chain joins TRBV7-2 and TRBJ2-7; TRBD2 might be the D (6 bases). Trimming removed 6 bases from V and 4 bases from J, with 19 bases in between. The CDR3 is made up of 15 amino acids. The germline V gene has CDR1 SGHTA and CDR2 FQGNSA. CDR3 bases: TGTGCCAGCAGACCTCAATGGGACTTTCCGTACGAGCAGTACTTC. Translating gives CASRPQWDFPYEQYF.

This clone was recorded only once. The J gene is TRBJ2-1, the V gene TRBV11-2; D perhaps matches TRBD2 (5 bases). The germline V and J ends were trimmed by 4 bases and 0 bases, with 16 bases remaining between them. The CDR3 length is 17 residues. CDR1 SGHAT and CDR2 FQNNGV come from the germline V gene. The CDR3 DNA reads as TGTGCCAGCAGCTACCCATTCCGCGGGCCCTCCTACAATGAGCAGTTCTTC. Its protein product is CASSYPFRGPSYNEQFF.

V usage is TRBV30 and J usage is TRBJ2-7; no firm D call. V lost 4 bases and J lost 8, with 18 bases in between. There are 13 residues in the CDR3. Per the germline V gene, CDR1 is GTSNPN and CDR2 is SVGIG (reference sequence). The CDR3 DNA reads as TGTGCCTGGAACCAGCCGACACTTTATCAGCAGTACTTC. Its protein product is CAWNQPTLYQQYF.

V usage is TRBV7-9 and J usage is TRBJ2-1; 11 nucleotides line up with TRBD2. The CDR3 contains 15 residues. V gave up 5 bases and J gave up 9 bases; unmatched junction bases: 9. Germline CDR1 is SEHNR and CDR2 is FQNEAQ (reference sequence). This CDR3 is CASSPRPSGGPEQFF. The CDR3 bases are TGTGCCAGCAGCCCTCGGCCTAGCGGGGGGCCTGAGCAGTTCTTC.

V and J are TRBV6-1 and TRBJ2-3, with 11 bases lining up with TRBD2. Germline-derived CDR1 and CDR2 are MNHNS and SASEGT. The CDR3 has 16 residues. The trim removed 4 bases at V and 7 bases at J, leaving 10 bases unmatched. CDR3 sequence: CASSGTRLAGGNTQYF. The CDR3 coding sequence is TGTGCCAGCAGTGGAACGCGGCTAGCGGGGGGAAATACGCAGTATTTT.

The rearrangement links TRBV7-3 to TRBJ2-5, with 7 bases that match TRBD1. The CDR3 loop spans 13 amino acids. The V and J ends lost 5 bases and 5 bases, in that order; junction bases with no gene match: 5. The germline V gene has CDR1 SGHTA and CDR2 FQGTGA. Here the CDR3 reads CASSQGVRETQYF. The CDR3 bases are TGTGCCAGCAGCCAGGGGGTCCGTGAGACCCAGTACTTC.

This rearrangement joins TRBV30 to TRBJ1-5; weak D call: TRBD1 (6 bases). In germline, CDR1 is GTSNPN, CDR2 SVGIG (reference sequence). There are 18 residues in the CDR3. Trimming took 2 bases from V and 3 from J, leaving 23 bases between them. Written as DNA, the CDR3 is TGTGCCTGGAGTCCGCAATTAGGGGGGGCTAAAGACAATCAGCCCCAGCATTTT. The encoded protein is CAWSPQLGGAKDNQPQHF. Supplemented by reference TRBV30 and TRBJ1-5, the full variable domain reads SQTIHQWPATLVQPVGSPLSLECTVEGTSNPNLYWYRQAAGRGLQLLFYSVGIGQISSEVPQNLSASRPQDRQFILSSKKLLLSDSGFYLCAWSPQLGGAKDNQPQHFGDGTRLSIL.

This chain links TRBV7-8 with TRBJ1-3; weak D call: TRBD1 (6 bases). Germline V gene sequence: CDR1 SGHVS, CDR2 FQNEAQ. The germline V and J ends were trimmed by 1 base and 4 bases, with 14 bases remaining between them. This CDR3 contains 16 residues. The CDR3 sequence is CASSLGYRDTGNTIYF. DNA of the CDR3: TGTGCCAGCAGCTTAGGGTACAGGGACACAGGAAACACCATATATTTT.

The chain has TRBV10-3 and TRBJ1-2; 10 positions agree with TRBD1. The V gene's germline CDR1 is ENHRY and CDR2 SYGVKD. Losses at the gene ends were 10 bases for V and 4 bases for J; bases not matched to a gene: 6. The CDR3 covers 13 residues. Here the CDR3 reads CASGGTGAYGYTF. The CDR3 DNA sequence: TGTGCCAGTGGCGGGACAGGGGCCTATGGCTACACCTTC.

This chain uses TRBV5-6 with TRBJ1-6; perhaps TRBD1 as D (5 bases). CDR1 is SGHDT, CDR2 YYEEEE, per germline. The CDR3 runs 15 residues. V was trimmed by 4 bases and J by 7 bases, leaving 15 bases between them. CDR3 DNA: TGTGCCAGCAGCCCGGGCGGGGCCGGGAATTCACCCCTCCACTTT. Amino acid sequence: CASSPGGAGNSPLHF.

The chain joins TRBV19 to TRBJ1-5; D perhaps matches TRBD1 (5 bases). Germline loops: CDR1 LNHDA, CDR2 SQIVND (reference sequence). The CDR3 covers 13 residues. The germline V and J ends were trimmed by 3 bases and 7 bases, with 10 bases remaining between them. The CDR3 DNA follows: TGTGCCAGTAGTATGGGGCTTGGGCAGCCCCAGCATTTT. Protein: CASSMGLGQPQHF.

This sequence joins TRBV10-2 and TRBJ2-2; D ambiguous. CDR3 length: 14 residues. Germline values: CDR1 WSHSY, CDR2 SAAADI. V was shortened by 10 bases and J by 0 bases, with 12 bases between the two germline ends. CDR3 sequence reads: CATREIANTGELFF. CDR3 nucleotides: TGCGCCACTAGAGAAATCGCGAACACCGGGGAGCTGTTTTTT.

CDR3 DNA: TGCGCCAGCAGCCAAGATACTCCAAGCAATCAGCCCCAGCATTTT. Translating it yields CASSQDTPSNQPQHF. The chain joins TRBV4-1 to TRBJ1-5; D gene uncertain. Germline V gene lookup returns CDR1 MGHRA and CDR2 YSYEKL. This CDR3 contains 15 residues. Trimming removed 0 bases at V and 1 base at J, with 7 bases between.

V usage is TRBV4-1 and J usage is TRBJ2-3; 11 nucleotides agree with TRBD2. This CDR3 comprises 17 residues. V trimming: 1 base; J trimming: 2 bases; junction bases outside the gene matches: 5. From germline, CDR1 is MGHRA and CDR2 YSYEKL. This CDR3 reads CASSQGVSGGATDTQYF. As DNA, the CDR3 is TGCGCCAGCAGCCAAGGGGTTAGCGGGGGGGCCACAGATACGCAGTATTTT.

This chain joins TRBV18 and TRBJ1-4; 7 positions agree with TRBD1. The CDR3 contains 14 residues. Per germline, CDR1 KGHSH and CDR2 LQKENI. With 6 bases clipped from V and 8 bases from J, the junction kept 9 bases outside the gene matches. The CDR3 sequence is CASSLGQEYEKLFF. The CDR3 DNA reads TGTGCCAGCTCTCTCGGACAGGAATACGAAAAACTGTTTTTT.

In its sample, this clone was seen many times. The chain carries TRBV5-1 and TRBJ1-2, with a tentative D call TRBD1 (6 bases). Trimming removed 5 bases from V and 7 bases from J, with 12 bases in between. Germline values: CDR1 SGHRS, CDR2 YFSETQ. The CDR3 contains 12 residues. This CDR3 is CASRQRGGGYTF. DNA of the CDR3: TGCGCCAGCAGGCAGAGGGGGGGTGGCTACACCTTC.

This clone came up a few times. The V call is TRBV7-9, the J call TRBJ1-1; 7 bases map to TRBD1. Germline loops: CDR1 SEHNR, CDR2 FQNEAQ (reference sequence). The J segment lost 1 base and the V segment lost 5 bases, leaving 10 bases of the junction unmatched. CDR3 length: 16 residues. CDR3 in DNA: TGTGCCAGCAGCCCCAGGGGGAGAGGTGGGAACACTGAAGCTTTCTTT. Protein sequence: CASSPRGRGGNTEAFF.

This clone was detected only once. The DNA for the CDR3 is TGTGCCAGCAGTTTCAAGAGCTCTGGGGCCAACGTCCTGACTTTC. Translated: CASSFKSSGANVLTF. V gene TRBV27 combines with J gene TRBJ2-6; no clear D gene. This CDR3 region has 15 residues. V lost 3 bases and J 0 bases, leaving 6 bases between the germline ends. CDR1 and CDR2 (germline): MNHEY, SMNVEV (reference sequence).

This sequence joins TRBV7-2 and TRBJ2-7; 16 nucleotides align to TRBD2. The germline V gene has CDR1 SGHTA and CDR2 FQGNSA. The CDR3 covers 17 residues. V was clipped by 4 bases and J by 4 bases; unmatched bases: 7. The DNA of the CDR3 is TGTGCCAGCAGCTGGGGACTAGCGGGGGGGCCGAGGTACGAGCAGTACTTC. It is translated as CASSWGLAGGPRYEQYF.

The chain couples TRBV5-1 to TRBJ2-1; no clear D. Trimming shortened V by 1 base and J by 0 bases, and 8 bases separated the two germline ends. This CDR3 has 15 residues. The germline CDR1 and CDR2 sequences are SGHRS and YFSETQ. The DNA of the CDR3 is TGCGCCAGCAGCTTGTTAACCGGCTCCTACAATGAGCAGTTCTTC. Translation gives CASSLLTGSYNEQFF.

This clone appeared a single time. CDR3 protein: CASSNWRQGDGYTF. Written as DNA, the CDR3 is TGTGCCAGCAGTAACTGGCGACAGGGGGATGGCTACACCTTC. The chain carries TRBV6-6 and TRBJ1-2; 9 bases are a match to TRBD1. Losses at the gene ends were 5 bases for V and 6 bases for J; bases not matched to a gene: 7. CDR1 is MNHNY, CDR2 SVGAGI, per germline (reference sequence). The CDR3 length is 14 residues.

This chain links TRBV5-4 with TRBJ2-3; 9 positions agree with TRBD2. CDR3 size: 14 residues. The V segment lost 4 bases and the J segment 3 bases; nucleotides outside the gene matches: 3. The germline V gene has CDR1 SGHNT and CDR2 YYREEE (reference sequence). The DNA of the CDR3 is TGTGCCAGCAGCCCAGCGGGGGGAACAGATACGCAGTATTTT. Amino acids: CASSPAGGTDTQYF. Combining the CDR3 with reference TRBV5-4 and TRBJ2-3 gives the whole variable domain ETGVTQSPTHLIKTRGQQVTLRCSSQSGHNTVSWYQQALGQGPQFIFQYYREEENGRGNFPPRFSGLQFPNYSSELNVNALELDDSALYLCASSPAGGTDTQYFGPGTRLTVL.